This T cell receptor beta chain appears in the sequencing data of a study of early T cells in non-severe SARS-CoV-2 infection. This clonotype was detected a few times. Individual cDNA molecules received unique molecular identifiers. A single record per CDR3 protein comes from TCRdb applying MiXCR to the 5' RACE reads. This table has under 85,000 distinct CDR3 sequences, 10% to 12% appearing once. Trimming removed 0 bases from V and 4 bases from J, with 14 bases in between. Germline V gene data show CDR1 as SGHRS and CDR2 as YFSETQ. This CDR3 comprises 16 residues. This sequence was found in an adult who was a healthcare worker with PCR-confirmed SARS-CoV-2 infection or an uninfected control (not recorded which). The sequences come from whole blood, collected at baseline. This rearrangement joins TRBV5-1 to TRBJ1-3, with no clear D. This CDR3 reads CASSLEERSRGNTIYF. For the CDR3, the DNA is TGCGCCAGCAGCTTGGAAGAAAGGAGTAGGGGAAACACCATATATTTT.